A selection of T cell receptor beta chains follows, all from one sample in a study of T cells after yellow fever vaccination. TCRdb independently ran MiXCR on the 5' RACE reads; one entry per CDR3 protein. Of approximately 120,000 distinct CDR3 sequences in the sample, more than 6% were seen once. The material was CD4+ T cells sorted from PBMCs, obtained 10 to 11 days after the first yellow fever vaccination. These receptor sequences come from a man in his late teens or twenties who received the YFV17D yellow fever vaccine. The CDR3 runs from the conserved cysteine through the conserved F or W. A D gene is named only where the DNA matches it firmly. The size entry is marked missing in some rows and otherwise reads once, few, many or a size class.

TRBJ1-1 TRBV3-1 - - TGTGCCAGCAGCCAAGGGGAGGCAGGTGAAGCTTTCTTT CASSQGEAGEAFF
TRBJ2-3 TRBV6-2/TRBV6-3 - many TGTGCCAGCAGTCCGAAGACTACCTCCCTGGCAGATACGCAGTATTTT CASSPKTTSLADTQYF
TRBJ2-6 TRBV6-5 - many TGTGCCAGCAGTTACTCAGGGAACCCTGGGGCCAACGTCCTGACTTTC CASSYSGNPGANVLTF
TRBJ1-4 TRBV5-1 TRBD1 - TGCGCCAGCAGCACGTGGACAGGGAGGAGTGAAAAACTGTTTTTT CASSTWTGRSEKLFF
TRBJ2-5 TRBV4-3 - many TGCGCCAGCAGCCAAGATTTAGTAAGCGGCAAGACCCAGTACTTC CASSQDLVSGKTQYF
TRBJ2-1 TRBV18 TRBD2 many TGTGCCAGCTCTACCGTAGCGGGGGGCCTTCCTTTCAATGAGCAGTTCTTC CASSTVAGGLPFNEQFF
TRBJ2-4 TRBV4-3 TRBD1 many TGCGCCAGCAGCCAAGCCCGGACAGGGGGCTGGTCCAAAAACATTCAGTACTTC CASSQARTGGWSKNIQYF
TRBJ1-4 TRBV7-9 TRBD1 many TGTGCCAGCAGCTCCATACAGGGGCGGCTCGGTGAAAAACTGTTTTTT CASSSIQGRLGEKLFF
TRBJ2-7 TRBV4-2 TRBD2 - TGTGCCAGCAGCCACGGGAGGACTGGGACCTACGAGCAGTACTTC CASSHGRTGTYEQYF
TRBJ2-1 TRBV6-5 - many TGTGCCAGCAGTTCTCCGGGACACCTGTATGGATATGAGCAGTTCTTC CASSSPGHLYGYEQFF
TRBJ2-7 TRBV5-4 - few TGTGCCAGCAGCTTGGCCGACGAGGGCGGCGAGCAGTACTTC CASSLADEGGEQYF
TRBJ1-5 TRBV7-2 - many TGTGCCAGCAGCTCAAACAGAGGGGAGCAGCCCCAGCATTTT CASSSNRGEQPQHF
TRBJ2-5 TRBV7-2 TRBD2 many TGTGCCAGCAGCTTAGGACTAGCGGGGGGGAAAGAGACCCAGTACTTC CASSLGLAGGKETQYF
TRBJ2-5 TRBV6-2/TRBV6-3 - many TGTGCCAGCAGACCGTGGACTGAGGAGACCCAGTACTTC CASRPWTEETQYF
TRBJ2-1 TRBV5-1 - - TGCGCCAGCAGCTCAAACGCCGGGGCCCTATATGAGCAGTTCTTC CASSSNAGALYEQFF
TRBJ1-5 TRBV13 - many TGTGCCAGCAGCTTAGACAGGGCTCAGCCCCAGCATTTT CASSLDRAQPQHF
TRBJ2-7 TRBV5-5 - few TGTGCCAGCAGTATTGACAGATCCTACGAGCAGTACTTC CASSIDRSYEQYF
TRBJ2-5 TRBV5-1 TRBD2 many TGCGCCAGCAGCTTGATCGGTAGCGGGGTACAAGAGACCCAGTACTTC CASSLIGSGVQETQYF
TRBJ1-6 TRBV10-2 - many TGCGCCAGCAGTGAGCCTGCGAGCTCCTATAATTCACCCCTCCACTTT CASSEPASSYNSPLHF
TRBJ1-5 TRBV7-9 - many TGTGCCAGCAGCTTATCTGGGAACTATCAGCCCCAGCATTTT CASSLSGNYQPQHF
TRBJ2-7 TRBV6-2/TRBV6-3 - many TGTGCCAGCAGTTTTGACAGGAGAGAGCAGTACTTC CASSFDRREQYF
TRBJ2-1 TRBV24-1 - few TGTGCCACCAGTGAGGCCGGGACAATCAATGAGCAGTTCTTC CATSEAGTINEQFF
TRBJ2-3 TRBV20-1 TRBD2 many TGCAGTGCTCGGGAAGCGGGGGTGATCACAGATACGCAGTATTTT CSAREAGVITDTQYF
TRBJ2-1 TRBV20-1 - many TGCAGTGCTGCCCGGTCCTCCGATGAGCAGTTCTTC CSAARSSDEQFF
TRBJ2-5 TRBV6-2/TRBV6-3 TRBD1 many TGTGCCAGCAGTTACGGGGACAGCTGGCGGGAGACCCAGTACTTC CASSYGDSWRETQYF
TRBJ1-1 TRBV24-1 - many TGTGCCACTCTCCCAGGCACTGAAGCTTTCTTT CATLPGTEAFF
TRBJ2-1 TRBV28 - many TGTGCCAGCAGTTTAACCAAGAAGAAGCAGTTCTTC CASSLTKKKQFF
TRBJ2-7 TRBV6-2/TRBV6-3 TRBD2 many TGTGCCAGCAGTTACACCCGGACTAGCGCATTCAGCAAGCAGTACTTC CASSYTRTSAFSKQYF
TRBJ1-6 TRBV20-1 - many TGCAGTGCTAGAGGTTACGACAGGATGAATAATTCACCCCTCCACTTT CSARGYDRMNNSPLHF
TRBJ2-1 TRBV11-2 - few TGTGCCAGCAGCTTAGGGGGTGCGGGTATCTCCTACAATGAGCAGTTCTTC CASSLGGAGISYNEQFF
TRBJ2-1 TRBV7-2 - many TGTGCCAGCAGCCCTTGGCAGAGCTCCTACAATGAGCAGTTCTTC CASSPWQSSYNEQFF
TRBJ2-5 TRBV20-1 TRBD1 many TGCAGTGCCCCGGGACAGGCAGAGACCCAGTACTTC CSAPGQAETQYF
TRBJ2-7 TRBV3-1 TRBD1 many TGTGCCAGCAGCCAAACAGGGGCCCACGAGCAGTACTTC CASSQTGAHEQYF
TRBJ2-1 TRBV12-3/TRBV12-4 TRBD2 many TGTGCCAGCAGTTTTCGGGGGGTGGATGAGCAGTTCTTC CASSFRGVDEQFF